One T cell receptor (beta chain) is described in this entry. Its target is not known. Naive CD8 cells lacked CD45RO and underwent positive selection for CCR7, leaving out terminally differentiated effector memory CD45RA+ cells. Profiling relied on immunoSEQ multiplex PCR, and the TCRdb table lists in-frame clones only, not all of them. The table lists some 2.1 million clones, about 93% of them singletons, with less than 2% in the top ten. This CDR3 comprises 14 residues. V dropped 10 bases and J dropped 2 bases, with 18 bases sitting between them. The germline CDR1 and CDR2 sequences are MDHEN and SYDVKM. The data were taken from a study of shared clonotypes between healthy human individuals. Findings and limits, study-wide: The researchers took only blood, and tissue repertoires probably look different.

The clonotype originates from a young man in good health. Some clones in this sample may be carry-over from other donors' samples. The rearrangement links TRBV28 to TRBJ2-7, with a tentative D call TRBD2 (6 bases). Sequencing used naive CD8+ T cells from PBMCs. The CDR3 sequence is CATKVGGITYEQYF. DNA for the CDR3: TGTGCCACCAAAGTCGGAGGGATAACCTACGAGCAGTACTTC.